A single sample gave rise to the 26 T cell receptor beta chains below, sequenced in a study of PD-1 and CTLA-4 blockade in melanoma. TCRdb's copy holds only in-frame clones and misses some; the assay was immunoSEQ multiplex PCR. The sample shows roughly 30,000 clones, about 87% of them seen only once. The sequenced sample was CD8+ T cells from peripheral blood, obtained from a patient given anti-PD-1 treatment. The receptors shown here come from a human donor with melanoma.

The sample holds one count of this clone. The CDR3 DNA reads TGCGCCAGCAGCCAAGAGAATTCACCCCTCCACTTT. Its translation: CASSQENSPLHF. The chain combines TRBV4-1 with TRBJ1-6; D call uncertain. Trimming removed 0 bases at V and 7 bases at J, with 1 base between. The CDR3 extends over 12 amino acids. Germline loops: CDR1 MGHRA, CDR2 YSYEKL.

The chain is built from TRBV29-1 and TRBJ1-4; TRBD1 matches 7 bases. With 4 bases clipped from V and 5 bases from J, the junction kept 4 bases outside the gene matches. CDR3 size: 13 residues. Germline V lookup: CDR1 SQVTM, CDR2 ANQGSEA. The CDR3 loop is CSVGDRINEKLFF. The CDR3 nucleotides are TGCAGCGTTGGGGACAGAATAAATGAAAAACTGTTTTTT.

This chain joins TRBV19 and TRBJ2-2, with TRBD1 as a possible D gene (6 bases). CDR1 is LNHDA and CDR2 is SQIVND in the germline V gene (reference sequence). Trimming removed 6 bases at V and 4 bases at J, with 12 bases between. The CDR3 covers 14 residues. The CDR3 region has the DNA TGTGCCAGTAGGGAAATCAGGGGCACCGGGGAGCTGTTTTTT. Encoded protein: CASREIRGTGELFF. Using reference TRBV19 and TRBJ2-2 for the parts outside the CDR3, the full variable domain is DGGITQSPKYLFRKEGQNVTLSCEQNLNHDAMYWYRQDPGQGLRLIYYSQIVNDFQKGDIAEGYSVSREKKESFPLTVTSAQKNPTAFYLCASREIRGTGELFFGEGSRLTVL.

The V gene is TRBV4-1, the J gene TRBJ1-1; D gene ambiguous. Germline values: CDR1 MGHRA, CDR2 YSYEKL. This CDR3 has 14 residues. Trimming cost V 0 bases and J 1 base, with 6 bases left between them. In DNA form, the CDR3 reads TGCGCCAGCAGCCAAGAGGCAGAGAACACTGAAGCTTTCTTT. Its translation: CASSQEAENTEAFF.

The chain uses TRBV11-2 and TRBJ1-2; D gene uncertain. Looked up from germline, CDR1 is SGHAT and CDR2 is FQNNGV. V lost 1 base, J lost 0 bases, and 6 bases lay in between. The CDR3 is made up of 14 amino acids. The CDR3 region has the DNA TGTGCCAGCAGCTTAGGCGCTTCTAACTATGGCTACACCTTC. Translation: CASSLGASNYGYTF.

The chain has TRBV6-5 and TRBJ1-6; D call uncertain. V was shortened by 4 bases and J by 7 bases, with 17 bases between the two germline ends. Germline lookup yields CDR1 MNHEY and CDR2 SVGAGI. The CDR3 runs 16 residues. The CDR3 loop reads CASSFGVPRVNSPLHF. CDR3 coding DNA: TGTGCCAGCAGTTTCGGGGTCCCGAGGGTAAATTCACCCCTCCACTTT.

J is TRBJ2-1 and V is TRBV24-1; TRBD1 agrees at 8 bases. V dropped 4 bases and J dropped 8; count of bases not matched to a gene: 6. Per the germline V gene, CDR1 is KGHDR and CDR2 is SFDVKD. The length of the CDR3 is 14 residues. CDR3 DNA sequence: TGTGCCACCAGTGACCGGGACAGGAGGGATGAGCAGTTCTTC. Amino acids: CATSDRDRRDEQFF.

On this clone itself: One junction end disagrees with the germline gene, perhaps due to a read error. The J gene is TRBJ1-1, the V gene TRBV6-2 or TRBV6-3; no clear D. Germline CDR1 reads MNHEY; CDR2 reads SVGEGT. This CDR3 has 15 residues. The CDR3 region has the DNA TGTGCCAGCAGTTATCTTCCAGATATGAAGACTGAAGCTTTCTTT. It encodes CASSYLPDMKTEAFF.

The chain is built from TRBV6-1 and TRBJ2-6; 10 bases fit TRBD2. Trimming cost V 4 bases and J 0 bases; bases outside gene matches: 0. Germline CDR1 MNHNS, CDR2 SASEGT. This CDR3 region has 16 residues. CDR3 DNA sequence: TGTGCCAGCAGTGGGACTAGCGGCTCTGGGGCCAACGTCCTGACTTTC. Its protein is CASSGTSGSGANVLTF.

The chain couples TRBV28 to TRBJ1-5, with TRBD1 matching over 7 bases. The CDR3 runs to 14 residues. Germline values: CDR1 MDHEN, CDR2 SYDVKM. The V and J ends lost 6 bases and 1 base, in that order; junction bases with no gene match: 3. The CDR3 DNA is TGTGCCAGCAGACGCAGGGGGAGCAATCAGCCCCAGCATTTT. Encoded protein: CASRRRGSNQPQHF.

This chain links TRBV6-5 with TRBJ2-7, with D possibly called TRBD1 or TRBD2 (8 bases each). Trimming removed 2 bases at V and 5 bases at J, with 19 bases between. The CDR3 has 16 residues. Germline assignment: CDR1 MNHEY and CDR2 SVGAGI. The CDR3 is CASSYRPDRGLDEQYF. The CDR3, as DNA: TGTGCCAGCAGTTACCGACCAGACAGGGGACTAGACGAGCAGTACTTC.

The chain employs TRBV3-1 (or the pseudogene TRBV3-2) and TRBJ1-2, with D perhaps matching TRBD1 (6 bases). The CDR3 has 14 amino acids. The germline V gene encodes CDR1 LGHDT and CDR2 YNNKEL (reference sequence). V lost 1 base and J 2 bases, leaving 8 bases between the germline ends. DNA of the CDR3: TGTGCCAGCAGCCAAGTTGGACAGAACTATGGCTACACCTTC. Amino acids: CASSQVGQNYGYTF.

The chain couples TRBV5-1 to TRBJ2-1; D is possibly TRBD2 (5 bases). V shed 1 base and J shed 8 bases, with 13 bases lying between them. Germline V gene data show CDR1 as SGHRS and CDR2 as YFSETQ. This CDR3 is 14 amino acids long. This chain's CDR3 is CASSLTRGWDEQFF. The CDR3 DNA reads TGCGCCAGCAGCTTGACTAGAGGGTGGGATGAGCAGTTCTTC. The full variable domain, in which reference TRBV5-1 and TRBJ2-1 provide the parts outside the CDR3, is KAGVTQTPRYLIKTRGQQVTLSCSPISGHRSVSWYQQTPGQGLQFLFEYFSETQRNKGNFPGRFSGRQFSNSRSEMNVSTLELGDSALYLCASSLTRGWDEQFFGPGTRLTVL.

The CDR3 region has the DNA TGTGCCAGCAGCCCCACAGCTTTTCGTAGCGGGGGGGTGGACACCGGGGAGCTGTTTTTT. Translation gives CASSPTAFRSGGVDTGELFF. The chain employs TRBV7-3 and TRBJ2-2, with 11 bases lining up with TRBD2. Trimming took 5 bases from V and 3 from J; bases not matched to a gene: 17. The length of the CDR3 is 20 residues. Germline lookup yields CDR1 SGHTA and CDR2 FQGTGA.

The rearrangement uses TRBV14 and TRBJ2-5, with a possible D match to TRBD1 (6 bases). The CDR3 totals 15 residues. Germline-derived CDR1 and CDR2 are SGHDN and FVKESK. Trimming took off 4 bases at V and 1 base at J, with 13 bases between the two ends. As DNA, the CDR3 is TGTGCCAGCAGCCTAAGGCAGGGGACCCAAGAGACCCAGTACTTC. Amino acids: CASSLRQGTQETQYF.

The rearrangement joins TRBV6-6 to TRBJ2-2; D might be TRBD2 (5 bases). Germline values: CDR1 MNHNY, CDR2 SVGAGI (reference sequence). Trimming removed 4 bases from V and 2 bases from J, with 14 bases in between. This CDR3 is 16 amino acids long. The CDR3 region has the DNA TGTGCCAGCAGTTCATATAGAGGGATTAACACCGGGGAGCTGTTTTTT. Translated, it gives CASSSYRGINTGELFF.

This clone has only one observation. The CDR3 coding sequence is TGTGCCAGTAGTATAACAGGCGGGGAAAAACTGTTTTTT. As protein: CASSITGGEKLFF. The chain combines TRBV19 with TRBJ1-4, with a possible D match to TRBD1 (5 bases). This CDR3 region has 13 residues. Trimming stripped 2 bases from V and 8 bases from J, with 9 bases between. From germline, CDR1 is LNHDA and CDR2 SQIVND (reference sequence).

The chain joins TRBV29-1 to TRBJ1-1; the D gene is possibly TRBD1 (5 bases). Germline V lookup: CDR1 SQVTM, CDR2 ANQGSEA. V was trimmed by 4 bases and J by 3 bases, leaving 12 bases between them. This CDR3 is built from 13 residues. CDR3 region: CSVGLPGHTEAFF. The CDR3 DNA reads TGCAGCGTTGGTCTCCCAGGGCACACTGAAGCTTTCTTT.

This clone was counted between two and nine times. The chain couples TRBV4-2 to TRBJ2-3; 8 bases match TRBD1. Germline V gene sequence: CDR1 LGHNA, CDR2 YNFKEQ. CDR3 length equals 14 residues. Germline trimming cut 4 bases from V and 5 bases from J; bases unmatched to any gene: 5. CDR3 sequence: CASSPGTGVDTQYF. The CDR3 coding sequence is TGTGCCAGCAGCCCGGGGACAGGCGTAGATACGCAGTATTTT.

This sequence joins TRBV4-3 and TRBJ1-1; maybe TRBD1 (5 bases). This CDR3 is built from 15 residues. Between the trimmed V and J ends, which lost 1 base and 12 bases, there was a span of 21 bases. Germline values: CDR1 LGHNA, CDR2 YSLEER. The CDR3 bases are TGCGCCAGCAGCCAAGTCGTAGGGGAATACTATGAGTCTTTCTTT. Protein: CASSQVVGEYYESFF.

The chain links TRBV6-2 or TRBV6-3 to TRBJ1-2, with a possible D match to TRBD1 (5 bases). Germline loops: CDR1 MNHEY, CDR2 SVGEGT. V was trimmed by 2 bases and J by 0 bases, leaving 13 bases between them. The CDR3 spans 16 residues. This CDR3 reads CASSYLRGSANYGYTF. Here the CDR3 DNA reads TGTGCCAGCAGTTACCTCCGGGGGAGTGCTAACTATGGCTACACCTTC.

This clone was seen only a few times. The J gene is TRBJ2-7, the V gene TRBV12-3 or TRBV12-4, with D uncertain. Trimming removed 4 bases at V and 6 bases at J, with 7 bases between. The CDR3 runs 11 residues. The CDR3 region has the DNA TGTGCCAGCAGTTCTACGGGCGAGCAGTACTTC. This encodes CASSSTGEQYF.

The table lists this clone with a count of one. The rearrangement links TRBV12-3 or TRBV12-4 to TRBJ1-5, with D unclear. The CDR3 has 13 amino acids. V was clipped by 3 bases and J by 5 bases, with 8 bases between them. CDR3 nucleotides: TGTGCCAGCAGTTTTTCGGGAGATCAGCCCCAGCATTTT. Protein sequence: CASSFSGDQPQHF.

The chain is built from TRBV28 and TRBJ2-6; no clear D gene. Trimming took off 8 bases at V and 0 bases at J, with 14 bases between the two ends. The CDR3 runs to 16 residues. Germline V CDR1 and CDR2: MDHEN, SYDVKM. The DNA for the CDR3 is TGTGCCAGCCTCCCGGTGACCCTCTCTGGGGCCAACGTCCTGACTTTC. It is translated as CASLPVTLSGANVLTF. The whole variable domain, filled in from reference TRBV28 and TRBJ2-6, reads DVKVTQSSRYLVKRTGEKVFLECVQDMDHENMFWYRQDPGLGLRLIYFSYDVKMKEKGDIPEGYSVSREKKERFSLILESASTNQTSMYLCASLPVTLSGANVLTFGAGSRLTVL.

The CDR3 coding sequence is TGTGCCAGTAGTATTACACCTAACACTGAAGCTTTCTTT. This gives the protein CASSITPNTEAFF. This rearrangement joins TRBV19 to TRBJ1-1, with D hard to call. Trimming cost V 3 bases and J 2 bases, with 7 bases left between them. There are 13 residues in the CDR3. The germline V gene has CDR1 LNHDA and CDR2 SQIVND (reference sequence).

This rearrangement joins TRBV3-1 (or the pseudogene TRBV3-2) to TRBJ1-2; 7 bases are a match to TRBD1. This CDR3 region has 16 residues. Germline lookup yields CDR1 LGHDT and CDR2 YNNKEL (reference sequence). J was trimmed by 4 bases and V by 0 bases; bases with no gene match: 8. The CDR3 nucleotides read TGTGCCAGCAGCCAAGATAATCGACAGGGAAGCTATGGCTACACCTTC. The encoded protein is CASSQDNRQGSYGYTF.